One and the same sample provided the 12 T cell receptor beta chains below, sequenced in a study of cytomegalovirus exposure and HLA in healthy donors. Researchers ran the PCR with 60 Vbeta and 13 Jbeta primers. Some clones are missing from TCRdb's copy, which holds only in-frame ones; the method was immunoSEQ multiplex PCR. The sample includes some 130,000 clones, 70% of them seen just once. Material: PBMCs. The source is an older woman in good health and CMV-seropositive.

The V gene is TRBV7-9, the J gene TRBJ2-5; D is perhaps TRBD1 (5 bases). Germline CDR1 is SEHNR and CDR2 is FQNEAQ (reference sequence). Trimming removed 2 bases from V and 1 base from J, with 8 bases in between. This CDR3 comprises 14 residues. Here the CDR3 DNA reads TGTGCCAGCAGCTTACAGGGTACCCAAGAGACCCAGTACTTC. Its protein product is CASSLQGTQETQYF. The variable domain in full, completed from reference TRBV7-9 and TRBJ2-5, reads DTGVSQNPRHKITKRGQNVTFRCDPISEHNRLYWYRQTLGQGPEFLTYFQNEAQLEKSRLLSDRFSAERPKGSFSTLEIQRTEQGDSAMYLCASSLQGTQETQYFGPGTRLLVL.

CDR3 nucleotide sequence: TGTGCCAGCAGATCCGGCGGGACAGCCACATACGAGCAGTACTTC. Its translation: CASRSGGTATYEQYF. The chain recombines TRBV5-4 with TRBJ2-7, with D maybe TRBD1 (7 bases). CDR1 SGHNT and CDR2 YYREEE come from the germline V gene (reference sequence). V was pared by 5 bases and J by 4 bases, with 19 bases between. This CDR3 region has 15 residues.

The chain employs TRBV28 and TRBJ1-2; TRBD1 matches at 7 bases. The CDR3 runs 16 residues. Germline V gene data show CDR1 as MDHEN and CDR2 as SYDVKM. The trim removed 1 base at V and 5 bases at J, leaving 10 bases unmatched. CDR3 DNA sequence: TGTGCCAGCAGTTTATTGACAGGGTTAATGGGGTATGGCTACACCTTC. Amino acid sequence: CASSLLTGLMGYGYTF.

The CDR3 nucleotides read TGTGCCAGCAGCTTAGGCGGGACTGGCTCTGGAAACACCATATATTTT. Protein: CASSLGGTGSGNTIYF. The chain joins TRBV11-2 to TRBJ1-3; a weak D match, TRBD1 (5 bases). The CDR3 runs to 16 residues. V dropped 1 base and J dropped 0 bases, with 10 bases sitting between them. Germline loops: CDR1 SGHAT, CDR2 FQNNGV.

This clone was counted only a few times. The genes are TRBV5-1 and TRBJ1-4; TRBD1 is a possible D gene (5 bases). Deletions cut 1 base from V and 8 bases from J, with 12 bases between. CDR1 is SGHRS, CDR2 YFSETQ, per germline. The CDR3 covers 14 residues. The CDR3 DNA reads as TGCGCCAGCAGCTTGTCCCAGGGATTCGAAAAACTGTTTTTT. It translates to CASSLSQGFEKLFF.

The CDR3 here is CASSVEERASYEQYF. Here the CDR3 DNA reads TGTGCCAGCAGCGTAGAGGAGCGGGCCTCCTACGAGCAGTACTTC. This sequence joins TRBV9 and TRBJ2-7; a possible D gene is TRBD2 (6 bases). The CDR3 consists of 15 residues. CDR1 and CDR2 (germline): SGDLS, YYNGEE. The V end lost 0 bases, the J end lost 0 bases, and 10 bases lay between the germline ends.

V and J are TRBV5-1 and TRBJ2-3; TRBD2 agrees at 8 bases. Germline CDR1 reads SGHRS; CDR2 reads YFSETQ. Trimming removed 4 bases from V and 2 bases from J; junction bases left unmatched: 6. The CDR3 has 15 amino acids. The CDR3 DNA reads TGCGCCAGCAGCGTGGGGGGACTAGACACAGATACGCAGTATTTT. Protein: CASSVGGLDTDTQYF.

The CDR3 region has the DNA TGTGCCAGCAGCGTAGCAGGGCAGAGGACTGAAGCTTTCTTT. Translation: CASSVAGQRTEAFF. The chain carries TRBV9 and TRBJ1-1, with TRBD1 as a possible D gene (5 bases). Germline V CDR1 and CDR2: SGDLS, YYNGEE. V was trimmed by 0 bases and J by 5 bases, leaving 11 bases between them. The CDR3 has 14 residues.

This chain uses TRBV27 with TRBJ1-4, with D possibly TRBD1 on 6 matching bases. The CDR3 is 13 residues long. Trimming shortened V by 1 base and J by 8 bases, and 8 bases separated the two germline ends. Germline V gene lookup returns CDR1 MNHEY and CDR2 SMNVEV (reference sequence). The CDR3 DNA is TGTGCCAGCAGTTTATATGGGGGCGAAAAACTGTTTTTT. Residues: CASSLYGGEKLFF.

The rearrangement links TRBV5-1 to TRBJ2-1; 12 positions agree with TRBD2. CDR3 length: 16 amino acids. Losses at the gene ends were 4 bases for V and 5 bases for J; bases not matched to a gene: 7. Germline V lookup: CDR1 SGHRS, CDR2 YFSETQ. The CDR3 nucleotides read TGCGCCAGCAGCAAACTAGCGGGGGGCTACAACAATGAGCAGTTCTTC. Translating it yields CASSKLAGGYNNEQFF.

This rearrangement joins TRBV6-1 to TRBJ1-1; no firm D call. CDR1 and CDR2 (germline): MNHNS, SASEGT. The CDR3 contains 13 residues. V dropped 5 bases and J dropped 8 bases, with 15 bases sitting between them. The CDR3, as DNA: TGTGCCAGCAGTATTGAAGAGACTCTCGAAGCTTTCTTT. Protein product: CASSIEETLEAFF.

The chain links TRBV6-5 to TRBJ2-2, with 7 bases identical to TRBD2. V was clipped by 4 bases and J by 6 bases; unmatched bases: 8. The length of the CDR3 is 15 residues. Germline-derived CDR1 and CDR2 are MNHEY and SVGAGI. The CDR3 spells CASSFGTKAAGELFF. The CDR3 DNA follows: TGTGCCAGCAGTTTCGGGACTAAGGCGGCCGGGGAGCTGTTTTTT.